Listed below are T cell receptor beta chains from one sample, sequenced in a study of regulatory T cells in long-lasting Graves disease. Via MiXCR, TCRdb re-called the multiplex PCR reads, giving one row per CDR3 protein. The table shows about 500,000 distinct CDR3 sequences, with 12% occurring only once. These data were also reused for a study on T cells in Graves' hyperthyroidism and ophthalmopathy.

Source: peripheral blood mononuclear cells (PBMCs), taken at new diagnosis, from a patient treated with antithyroid drugs. These receptors came from a woman in her twenties or thirties with Graves disease. Each CDR3 is given with its conserved first and last residue. A D gene is named only where the DNA matches it firmly. Not every row has a clone size; where given, it reads once, few, many or a size class.

d_gene: -; abundance: many; v_gene: TRBV20-1; j_gene: TRBJ2-2; CDR3aa: CSAMSLDTGELFF; CDR3nt: TGCAGTGCTATGAGTTTGGACACCGGGGAGCTGTTTTTT
d_gene: TRBD1; abundance: many; v_gene: TRBV12-3/TRBV12-4; j_gene: TRBJ1-5; CDR3aa: CASSPRTGVSNQPQHF; CDR3nt: TGTGCCAGCAGTCCTAGGACAGGGGTTAGCAATCAGCCCCAGCATTTT
d_gene: -; abundance: -; v_gene: TRBV7-9; j_gene: TRBJ2-1; CDR3aa: CASSPAGGQGGYEQFF; CDR3nt: TGTGCCAGCAGCCCAGCGGGAGGACAGGGGGGCTATGAGCAGTTCTTC
d_gene: TRBD2; abundance: many; v_gene: TRBV9; j_gene: TRBJ2-7; CDR3aa: CASSAGLAGGREQYF; CDR3nt: TGTGCCAGCAGCGCAGGACTAGCGGGAGGTCGCGAGCAGTACTTC
d_gene: TRBD1; abundance: few; v_gene: TRBV6-1; j_gene: TRBJ2-1; CDR3aa: CASSPRTGGLDEQFF; CDR3nt: TGTGCCAGCAGCCCCCGGACAGGGGGCTTAGATGAGCAGTTCTTC
d_gene: -; abundance: many; v_gene: TRBV27; j_gene: TRBJ2-3; CDR3aa: CASSLWGATDTQYF; CDR3nt: TGTGCCAGCAGTTTGTGGGGGGCGACAGATACGCAGTATTTT
d_gene: TRBD1; abundance: few; v_gene: TRBV11-3; j_gene: TRBJ2-2; CDR3aa: CASGQGAPGELFF; CDR3nt: TGTGCCAGCGGCCAGGGGGCACCCGGGGAGCTGTTTTTT
d_gene: -; abundance: -; v_gene: TRBV10-2; j_gene: TRBJ2-1; CDR3aa: CASSDRLSYNEQFF; CDR3nt: TGCGCCAGCAGTGACAGGCTCTCGTACAATGAGCAGTTCTTC
d_gene: TRBD2; abundance: many; v_gene: TRBV12-5; j_gene: TRBJ2-1; CDR3aa: CASGLVLGLAGDNEQFF; CDR3nt: TGTGCTAGTGGTTTGGTACTAGGACTAGCGGGAGACAATGAGCAGTTCTTC
d_gene: -; abundance: many; v_gene: TRBV11-2; j_gene: TRBJ2-1; CDR3aa: CASSLAVNEQFF; CDR3nt: TGTGCCAGCAGCTTAGCGGTCAATGAGCAGTTCTTC
d_gene: -; abundance: -; v_gene: TRBV28; j_gene: TRBJ1-2; CDR3aa: CASSTGLGYGYTF; CDR3nt: TGTGCCTCCAGCACGGGTCTCGGCTATGGCTACACCTTC
d_gene: TRBD1; abundance: -; v_gene: TRBV4-1; j_gene: TRBJ1-4; CDR3aa: CASSQTGGPNEKLFF; CDR3nt: TGCGCCAGCAGCCAGACAGGGGGCCCCAATGAAAAACTGTTTTTT
d_gene: -; abundance: many; v_gene: TRBV7-2; j_gene: TRBJ2-1; CDR3aa: CASSLARIDEQFF; CDR3nt: TGTGCCAGCAGCTTAGCTAGAATTGATGAGCAGTTCTTC
d_gene: -; abundance: many; v_gene: TRBV3-1; j_gene: TRBJ1-2; CDR3aa: CASSQVYQGFDGYTF; CDR3nt: TGTGCCAGCAGCCAAGTTTATCAGGGGTTCGACGGCTACACCTTC
d_gene: -; abundance: many; v_gene: TRBV29-1; j_gene: TRBJ2-5; CDR3aa: CSVGETQYF; CDR3nt: TGCAGCGTTGGTGAGACCCAGTACTTC
d_gene: -; abundance: few; v_gene: TRBV7-2; j_gene: TRBJ2-5; CDR3aa: CASSLVHWGGETQYF; CDR3nt: TGTGCCAGCAGCTTAGTTCATTGGGGTGGGGAGACCCAGTACTTC
d_gene: TRBD1; abundance: few; v_gene: TRBV20-1; j_gene: TRBJ1-1; CDR3aa: CSATLPGQGASGTEAFF; CDR3nt: TGCAGTGCTACACTACCGGGACAGGGGGCCTCGGGCACTGAAGCTTTCTTT
d_gene: -; abundance: many; v_gene: TRBV7-9; j_gene: TRBJ2-5; CDR3aa: CASSLEGSGKETQYF; CDR3nt: TGTGCCAGCAGCTTAGAGGGGTCAGGGAAAGAGACCCAGTACTTC
d_gene: -; abundance: many; v_gene: TRBV4-1; j_gene: TRBJ2-7; CDR3aa: CASSQDEGPYPNQHEQYF; CDR3nt: TGCGCCAGCAGCCAAGATGAGGGGCCCTATCCTAACCAGCACGAGCAGTACTTC
d_gene: TRBD2; abundance: few; v_gene: TRBV30; j_gene: TRBJ2-2; CDR3aa: CAWSRGVANTGELFF; CDR3nt: TGTGCCTGGAGTCGGGGGGTAGCGAACACCGGGGAGCTGTTTTTT
d_gene: -; abundance: many; v_gene: TRBV7-9; j_gene: TRBJ2-5; CDR3aa: CASSLLVGTPQQETQYF; CDR3nt: TGTGCCAGCAGCTTGCTAGTCGGGACTCCACAACAAGAGACCCAGTACTTC
d_gene: -; abundance: many; v_gene: TRBV9; j_gene: TRBJ1-1; CDR3aa: CASSPLPRVNTEAFF; CDR3nt: TGTGCCAGCAGCCCCTTGCCGAGGGTGAACACTGAAGCTTTCTTT
d_gene: TRBD2; abundance: many; v_gene: TRBV28; j_gene: TRBJ2-7; CDR3aa: CASSHSRLAGDSYEQYF; CDR3nt: TGTGCCAGCAGCCACTCCCGACTAGCGGGGGATTCCTACGAGCAGTACTTC
d_gene: -; abundance: -; v_gene: TRBV20-1; j_gene: TRBJ2-1; CDR3aa: CSARDSTDFDEQFF; CDR3nt: TGCAGTGCTAGAGACTCAACCGATTTTGATGAGCAGTTCTTC
d_gene: -; abundance: many; v_gene: TRBV7-3; j_gene: TRBJ2-5; CDR3aa: CASSYNRDETQYF; CDR3nt: TGTGCCAGCAGCTATAACAGGGATGAGACCCAGTACTTC
d_gene: -; abundance: many; v_gene: TRBV2; j_gene: TRBJ1-1; CDR3aa: CASKQGRNMNTEAFF; CDR3nt: TGTGCCAGCAAGCAAGGCCGGAACATGAACACTGAAGCTTTCTTT
d_gene: TRBD1; abundance: few; v_gene: TRBV28; j_gene: TRBJ2-1; CDR3aa: CASRDRSDNEQFF; CDR3nt: TGTGCCAGCCGGGACAGGAGCGACAATGAGCAGTTCTTC
d_gene: TRBD2; abundance: many; v_gene: TRBV29-1; j_gene: TRBJ2-1; CDR3aa: CSVEGAGLYNEQFF; CDR3nt: TGCAGCGTTGAGGGAGCGGGGCTGTACAATGAGCAGTTCTTC
d_gene: -; abundance: few; v_gene: TRBV20-1; j_gene: TRBJ2-1; CDR3aa: CSAETTYTYNEQFF; CDR3nt: TGCAGTGCTGAAACGACGTATACCTACAATGAGCAGTTCTTC
d_gene: TRBD1; abundance: -; v_gene: TRBV7-9; j_gene: TRBJ2-7; CDR3aa: CASSARTGGPYEQYF; CDR3nt: TGTGCCAGCAGCGCGCGGACAGGGGGCCCATACGAGCAGTACTTC
d_gene: -; abundance: many; v_gene: TRBV2; j_gene: TRBJ1-2; CDR3aa: CASSDGRGRNGYTF; CDR3nt: TGTGCCAGCAGTGACGGCAGGGGTAGGAATGGCTACACCTTC
d_gene: -; abundance: many; v_gene: TRBV30; j_gene: TRBJ1-1; CDR3aa: CAWSRLDTEAFF; CDR3nt: TGTGCCTGGAGTCGACTCGACACTGAAGCTTTCTTT
d_gene: -; abundance: many; v_gene: TRBV20-1; j_gene: TRBJ2-7; CDR3aa: CSASKKEQGRSYEQYF; CDR3nt: TGCAGTGCTAGTAAAAAAGAACAGGGCCGCTCCTACGAGCAGTACTTC
d_gene: -; abundance: -; v_gene: TRBV29-1; j_gene: TRBJ1-1; CDR3aa: CSVGQTNTEAFF; CDR3nt: TGCAGCGTTGGACAGACGAACACTGAAGCTTTCTTT
d_gene: -; abundance: -; v_gene: TRBV30; j_gene: TRBJ1-5; CDR3aa: CAWSVQAVQPQHF; CDR3nt: TGTGCCTGGAGTGTACAAGCCGTTCAGCCCCAGCATTTT
d_gene: -; abundance: -; v_gene: TRBV20-1; j_gene: TRBJ1-1; CDR3aa: CSARRPGQPRTEAFF; CDR3nt: TGCAGTGCTAGAAGGCCTGGGCAGCCAAGAACTGAAGCTTTCTTT
d_gene: -; abundance: few; v_gene: TRBV19; j_gene: TRBJ1-5; CDR3aa: CASRGLQQGGTAGNQPQHF; CDR3nt: TGTGCCAGTAGAGGGCTGCAGCAGGGTGGCACGGCGGGCAATCAGCCCCAGCATTTT
d_gene: -; abundance: many; v_gene: TRBV6-2/TRBV6-3; j_gene: TRBJ2-7; CDR3aa: CASIGSRYEQYF; CDR3nt: TGTGCCAGCATTGGCAGCCGCTACGAGCAGTACTTC
d_gene: TRBD1; abundance: many; v_gene: TRBV18; j_gene: TRBJ2-5; CDR3aa: CASSPTGGLIETQYF; CDR3nt: TGTGCCAGCTCACCGACAGGGGGCCTAATAGAGACCCAGTACTTC
d_gene: -; abundance: -; v_gene: TRBV6-1; j_gene: TRBJ2-3; CDR3aa: CASSKRSSTDTQYF; CDR3nt: TGTGCCAGCAGCAAGCGGAGTAGCACAGATACGCAGTATTTT
d_gene: -; abundance: many; v_gene: TRBV5-6; j_gene: TRBJ2-7; CDR3aa: CASSFTRDAPYEQYF; CDR3nt: TGTGCCAGCAGCTTTACCCGGGACGCCCCCTACGAGCAGTACTTC
d_gene: -; abundance: many; v_gene: TRBV6-2/TRBV6-3; j_gene: TRBJ1-4; CDR3aa: CASSYKRLPNEKLFF; CDR3nt: TGTGCCAGCAGTTACAAACGGTTACCTAATGAAAAACTGTTTTTT
d_gene: -; abundance: many; v_gene: TRBV6-2/TRBV6-3; j_gene: TRBJ1-3; CDR3aa: CASSTSTGRNTIYF; CDR3nt: TGTGCCAGCAGTACATCGACAGGAAGAAACACCATATATTTT
d_gene: -; abundance: -; v_gene: TRBV19; j_gene: TRBJ2-6; CDR3aa: CASSQQINPSGANVLTF; CDR3nt: TGTGCCAGTAGTCAACAAATAAACCCCTCTGGGGCCAACGTCCTGACTTTC
d_gene: -; abundance: many; v_gene: TRBV25-1; j_gene: TRBJ1-1; CDR3aa: CASSGGLGRAPAEAFF; CDR3nt: TGTGCCAGCAGTGGGGGATTAGGCAGGGCGCCCGCTGAAGCTTTCTTT
d_gene: -; abundance: many; v_gene: TRBV5-4; j_gene: TRBJ2-3; CDR3aa: CASSLLGEETQYF; CDR3nt: TGTGCCAGCAGCTTGTTAGGAGAAGAAACGCAGTATTTT
d_gene: -; abundance: many; v_gene: TRBV11-1; j_gene: TRBJ2-7; CDR3aa: CASSLLGTLRQYF; CDR3nt: TGTGCCAGCAGCTTATTGGGGACCCTCAGGCAGTACTTC
d_gene: TRBD2; abundance: many; v_gene: TRBV12-3/TRBV12-4; j_gene: TRBJ2-1; CDR3aa: CASSLIPNRLAGVGNEQFF; CDR3nt: TGTGCCAGCAGTTTGATCCCCAACCGACTAGCGGGAGTGGGGAATGAGCAGTTCTTC
d_gene: -; abundance: many; v_gene: TRBV4-3; j_gene: TRBJ2-1; CDR3aa: CASSQKYAYNEQFF; CDR3nt: TGCGCCAGCAGCCAAAAATACGCCTACAATGAGCAGTTCTTC
d_gene: -; abundance: many; v_gene: TRBV7-9; j_gene: TRBJ2-1; CDR3aa: CASSLESLMTHEQFF; CDR3nt: TGTGCCAGCAGCTTGGAAAGCCTGATGACCCATGAGCAGTTCTTC
d_gene: TRBD1; abundance: -; v_gene: TRBV3-1; j_gene: TRBJ2-1; CDR3aa: CASSQEQGALTEQFF; CDR3nt: TGTGCCAGCAGCCAAGAGCAGGGGGCACTCACGGAGCAGTTCTTC
d_gene: TRBD1; abundance: many; v_gene: TRBV7-9; j_gene: TRBJ1-1; CDR3aa: CASRGDRGWVNTEAFF; CDR3nt: TGTGCCAGCCGAGGAGACAGGGGCTGGGTGAACACTGAAGCTTTCTTT
d_gene: TRBD1; abundance: few; v_gene: TRBV6-2/TRBV6-3; j_gene: TRBJ2-2; CDR3aa: CASNGNRGRITGELFF; CDR3nt: TGTGCCAGCAACGGAAACAGGGGGCGCATCACCGGGGAGCTGTTTTTT
d_gene: TRBD2; abundance: -; v_gene: TRBV5-6; j_gene: TRBJ2-2; CDR3aa: CASSHGAGTSGFNTGELFF; CDR3nt: TGTGCCAGCAGCCACGGGGCCGGGACTAGCGGCTTTAACACCGGGGAGCTATTTTTT
d_gene: TRBD1; abundance: few; v_gene: TRBV19; j_gene: TRBJ2-7; CDR3aa: CASSPTGGLSYEQYF; CDR3nt: TGTGCCAGTAGTCCCACAGGGGGCTTGTCCTACGAGCAGTACTTC